The rows below give T cell receptor beta chains drawn from one sample of a study of T cells after yellow fever vaccination. TCRdb itself ran the 5' RACE reads through MiXCR, one entry per CDR3 protein. The sample holds over 70,000 distinct CDR3 sequences, approximately 8% seen once. The starting material was CD8+ T cells sorted from PBMCs, obtained on the day of the yellow fever booster vaccination. Every receptor here comes from a man aged 30 to 45 who received the YFV17D yellow fever vaccine. CDR3s include the opening cysteine and the closing phenylalanine or tryptophan. The D gene is left open where the match is weak. Expanded clones are given a class, and other clones once, few, many or no size at all.

v_call	j_call	clone_size	d_call	cdr3_nt	cdr3_aa
TRBV4-3	TRBJ1-1	-	-	TGCGCCAGCAGCCAAGATCGGGGGGCAAACACTGAAGCTTTCTTT	CASSQDRGANTEAFF
TRBV19	TRBJ1-1	-	-	TGTGCCAGTAGTATAGATTCAGCCAGGATGAACACTGAAGCTTTCTTT	CASSIDSARMNTEAFF
TRBV7-2	TRBJ2-5	many	-	TGTGCCAGCAGAGGTATTGAGGAGACCCAGTACTTC	CASRGIEETQYF
TRBV19	TRBJ2-2	few	-	TGTGCCAGTAGTATAGAGTACACCGGGGAGCTGTTTTTT	CASSIEYTGELFF
TRBV6-5	TRBJ2-5	-	TRBD2	TGTGCCAGCAGTTACCGGGGGGACCCACAAGAGACCCAGTACTTC	CASSYRGDPQETQYF
TRBV6-4	TRBJ2-6	-	-	TGTGCCCAAGCACCCAATCCTTACAGCTCTGGGGCCAACGTCATGACTTTC	CAQAPNPYSSGANVMTF
TRBV9	TRBJ1-1	few	-	TGTGCCAGCAGCGAGGGGTCGGACAAGGAGAACGCTTTCTTT	CASSEGSDKENAFF
TRBV20-1	TRBJ2-1	many	TRBD2	TGCAGTGCCCAAAAGGAGCGGGAGGGCCCGTACAATGAGCAGTTCTTC	CSAQKEREGPYNEQFF
TRBV5-1	TRBJ2-3	few	TRBD2	TGCGCCAGCAGCTTGAGTCTAGCGGGAGTGGCAGATACGCAGTATTTT	CASSLSLAGVADTQYF
TRBV5-8	TRBJ2-1	-	-	TGTGCCAGCAGCCCCACTAATGAGCAGTTCTTC	CASSPTNEQFF
TRBV24-1	TRBJ2-5	-	TRBD1	TGTGCCACCAGTGATGGGACAGGCTTCCAAGAGACCCAGTACTTC	CATSDGTGFQETQYF
TRBV6-1	TRBJ2-5	many	TRBD1	TGTGCCAGCGGAGACAGGGGGCACGAGACCCAGTACTTC	CASGDRGHETQYF
TRBV4-3	TRBJ2-5	-	-	TGCGCCAGCAGCCAAGAGGCAGGGACGGAGACCCAGTACTTC	CASSQEAGTETQYF
TRBV4-3	TRBJ2-2	-	TRBD2	TGCGCCAGCAGCCAAGGTCCGGCGGGAGCGAACACCGGGGAGCTGTTTTTT	CASSQGPAGANTGELFF
TRBV27	TRBJ2-4	few	TRBD1	TGTGCCAGCAGTTCCATCGCTCAGGGGGCCGGAAACATTCAGTACTTC	CASSSIAQGAGNIQYF
TRBV27	TRBJ2-7	few	-	TGTGCCAGCGGGGCAGCGGACCTCCTAGCGGTCAGGGGGTACGAGCAGTACTTC	CASGAADLLAVRGYEQYF
TRBV11-2	TRBJ2-3	-	TRBD2	TGTGCCAGCAGCTTCAGACTAGCGGGAGGGCCCGGCACAGATACGCAGTATTTT	CASSFRLAGGPGTDTQYF
TRBV27	TRBJ2-7	many	TRBD2	TGTGCCAGCAGTTTTGGCGGGAGTAGGGAGCAGTACTTC	CASSFGGSREQYF
TRBV28	TRBJ2-7	-	-	TGTGCCAGCCAGGAGGGCCCTCTAGACGAGCAGTACTTC	CASQEGPLDEQYF
TRBV7-8	TRBJ2-7	-	-	TGTGCCAGCAGCTTGGGCAGGACCTACGAGCAGTACTTC	CASSLGRTYEQYF
TRBV7-9	TRBJ2-4	-	-	TGTGCCAGCAGCTTTCAATGGGCACCTAAAAACATTCAGTACTTC	CASSFQWAPKNIQYF
TRBV7-9	TRBJ1-5	few	-	TGTGCCAGCAGCTTATACGGGGATGGTCAGCCCCAGCATTTT	CASSLYGDGQPQHF
TRBV6-2/TRBV6-3	TRBJ2-7	few	TRBD2	TGTGCCAGCAGTTACGGAGCGGGAGTATCCTACGAGCAGTACTTC	CASSYGAGVSYEQYF
TRBV5-1	TRBJ2-7	many	TRBD1	TGCGCCAGCAGCGGGCCACAGGGGACCTCCACCTACGAGCAGTACTTC	CASSGPQGTSTYEQYF
TRBV5-6	TRBJ2-7	few	-	TGTGCCAGCAGCCAAACCGGCAGGGCCTACGAGCAGTACTTC	CASSQTGRAYEQYF
TRBV6-5	TRBJ2-5	-	-	TGTGCCAGCAGTTCAGGAGGGACCCAGTACTTC	CASSSGGTQYF
TRBV2	TRBJ2-7	many	-	TGTGCCAGCAGTGAACTTAGGCAGGGCTACGAGCAGTACTTC	CASSELRQGYEQYF
TRBV18	TRBJ2-3	few	-	TGTGCCAGCTCACCAGCAGGGACAGATACGCAGTATTTT	CASSPAGTDTQYF
TRBV28	TRBJ2-7	few	TRBD2	TGTGCCAGCAGTTTCAGTCGGGACGGGACTACCCTCAGCTCCTACGAGCAGTACTTC	CASSFSRDGTTLSSYEQYF
TRBV10-3	TRBJ2-2	many	-	TGTGCCATCAGTGGGTATCGGGAGAGCACCGGGGAGCTGTTTTTT	CAISGYRESTGELFF
TRBV11-2	TRBJ2-3	-	-	TGTGCCAGCAGCCAGTACAGGGTGGATACGCAGTATTTT	CASSQYRVDTQYF
TRBV6-1	TRBJ2-3	few	-	TGTGCCAGCAGTGAATTGTTAGATACGCAGTATTTT	CASSELLDTQYF
TRBV29-1	TRBJ2-7	-	-	TGCAGCGCCCAGGGTCCGGACGAGCAGTACTTC	CSAQGPDEQYF
TRBV7-9	TRBJ2-1	few	-	TGTGCCAGCAGCGGAGCGGACATCTCCTACAATGAGCAGTTCTTC	CASSGADISYNEQFF
TRBV4-3	TRBJ1-4	few	-	TGCGCCAGCAGCCTCATAATGGGGGGCCGGGAAAAACTGTTTTTT	CASSLIMGGREKLFF
TRBV20-1	TRBJ1-5	-	-	TGCAGTGCTAGAGAGGCGAGGGGTCAGCCCCAGCATTTT	CSAREARGQPQHF
TRBV3-1	TRBJ2-7	-	-	TGTGCCAGCAGCCAAGTCGAGTCCTACGAGCAGTACTTC	CASSQVESYEQYF
TRBV29-1	TRBJ2-4	many	-	TGCAGCGTGGCCGGGGTAATTCCCAAAAACATTCAGTACTTC	CSVAGVIPKNIQYF
TRBV2	TRBJ1-1	medium-sized	TRBD1	TGTGCCAGCAGCATTTTCCAGACAGGGAGGAAGGACACTGAAGCTTTCTTT	CASSIFQTGRKDTEAFF
TRBV12-3/TRBV12-4	TRBJ2-2	-	-	TGTGCCAGCAGTCCAACCCCGTCGGTAGCAACGAACACCGGGGAGCTGTTTTTT	CASSPTPSVATNTGELFF
TRBV2	TRBJ2-3	-	-	TGTGCCAGTACCCGGACAGTTGGGACGGAGGATACGCAGTATTTT	CASTRTVGTEDTQYF
TRBV7-6	TRBJ2-1	-	-	TGTGCCAGCAGCCACCGCACGATCGCAGGGGAGGTGCAGTTCTTC	CASSHRTIAGEVQFF
TRBV28	TRBJ2-7	-	-	TGTGCCAGCAGTTTTATTACGGGGACCGTCGAGCAGTACTTC	CASSFITGTVEQYF
TRBV7-7	TRBJ2-1	few	TRBD2	TGTGCCAGCAGCTTGACTAGCGGGAGAGGTTCCTACAATGAGCAGTTCTTC	CASSLTSGRGSYNEQFF
TRBV5-1	TRBJ2-1	few	-	TGCGCCAGCGCGATAAGCAATGAGCAGTTCTTC	CASAISNEQFF
TRBV6-4	TRBJ2-4	few	-	TGTGCCAGCAGTCGACAGGAAAGGGACATTCAGTACTTC	CASSRQERDIQYF
TRBV5-5	TRBJ2-7	-	-	TGTGCCAGCAGCTTCCTTCAGGGACCGTCCTACGAGCAGTACTTC	CASSFLQGPSYEQYF
TRBV29-1	TRBJ2-2	many	-	TGCAGCGTTGAAGATCAAGGGGTGGAGCTGTTTTTT	CSVEDQGVELFF
TRBV7-9	TRBJ1-1	-	-	TGTGCCAGCAGAACCGGGACACAAACTGAAGCTTTCTTT	CASRTGTQTEAFF
TRBV20-1	TRBJ2-7	many	TRBD1	TGCAGTGCGCCACCGTCCGGGACAGGGTACCACGAGCAGTACTTC	CSAPPSGTGYHEQYF
TRBV12-3/TRBV12-4	TRBJ2-2	many	-	TGTGCCAGCAGTTTACAGGGTTATACCGGGGAGCTGTTTTTT	CASSLQGYTGELFF